This T cell receptor (beta chain) was recovered during a study of response to subunit inactivated influenza vaccine. Only a few counts were recorded for this clonotype. TCRdb re-derived calls from the RT-PCR reads in MiXCR, one entry per CDR3 protein. The table shows 530,000 or so distinct CDR3 sequences, with less than 15% occurring only once. CDR3 length: 14 amino acids. V shed 3 bases and J 9 bases; nucleotides not matched to a gene: 8. Germline V lookup: CDR1 LGHDT, CDR2 YNNKEL (reference sequence). The chain uses TRBV3-1 and TRBJ2-1, with TRBD1 matching 7 bases. Source: PBMCs from blood, taken 11 to 12 days after vaccination. This TCR came from a man aged 45-60 years who received an inactivated influenza vaccine. The CDR3 nucleotides read TGTGCCAGCAGCCACGAAGGGACAGCTAGTGAGCAGTTCTTC. Its protein product is CASSHEGTASEQFF.